Each of the 26 T cell receptor beta chains below was sequenced from the same sample in a study of patients and donors after allogeneic stem cell transplantation. TCRdb independently ran MiXCR on the RT-PCR reads; one entry per CDR3 protein. Of approximately 200,000 distinct CDR3 sequences in the sample, around two fifths are singletons; the top ten hold about 35%. Sequencing was done on a sample of blood, either unsorted or a sorted T cell fraction (not recorded which). Every receptor here comes from a human donor who was either an allogeneic HSCT recipient or a stem cell or donor lymphocyte infusion donor (not recorded which). It is not recorded whose cells these are; they may come from a transplant donor.

The DNA for the CDR3 is TGTGCCAGCACCTTCGACAGGAACCTTGAAAAACTGTTTTTT. This gives the protein CASTFDRNLEKLFF. The V and J genes are TRBV6-1 and TRBJ1-4, with D tentatively TRBD1 (6 bases). Germline CDR1 reads MNHNS; CDR2 reads SASEGT. The length of the CDR3 is 14 residues. The V gene lost 7 bases and the J gene lost 7 bases, with 16 bases spanning the gap.

This clonotype appeared many times. The rearrangement uses TRBV29-1 and TRBJ1-2; TRBD1 might be the D (5 bases). There are 13 residues in the CDR3. Germline CDR1 is SQVTM and CDR2 is ANQGSEA. Trimming cost V 6 bases and J 5 bases, with 16 bases left between them. CDR3 amino acids: CSVLADTTYGYTF. CDR3 sequence (DNA): TGCAGCGTCCTCGCGGACACAACTTATGGCTACACCTTC.

The chain carries TRBV5-1 and TRBJ2-1; no firm D call. This CDR3 is built from 15 residues. V gave up 2 bases and J gave up 6 bases, with 15 bases separating them. The germline V gene encodes CDR1 SGHRS and CDR2 YFSETQ. Written as DNA, the CDR3 is TGCGCCAGCAGCTTCGACATAAGTTGGACCAATGAGCAGTTCTTC. Protein: CASSFDISWTNEQFF.

The rearrangement links TRBV6-2 or TRBV6-3 to TRBJ2-1; D not certain. The CDR3 spans 15 residues. Germline values: CDR1 MNHEY, CDR2 SVGEGT. V was clipped by 2 bases and J by 2 bases, with 10 bases between them. In nucleotides, the CDR3 is TGTGCCAGCAGTTACGATCAGCCCCCCTACAATGAGCAGTTCTTC. This encodes CASSYDQPPYNEQFF.

This clonotype was counted ten times or more. The chain carries TRBV12-3 or TRBV12-4 and TRBJ1-5; D perhaps matches TRBD1 (6 bases). CDR3 length: 14 residues. V shed 4 bases and J shed 2 bases, with 9 bases lying between them. DNA for the CDR3: TGTGCCAGCAGTTCACAGGGCGGCAATCAGCCCCAGCATTTT. Translated, it gives CASSSQGGNQPQHF.

V gene TRBV7-3 combines with J gene TRBJ1-1, with D perhaps matching TRBD1 (6 bases). This CDR3 is built from 13 residues. The germline V gene encodes CDR1 SGHTA and CDR2 FQGTGA. Trimming pared 6 bases from V and 4 bases from J, leaving 12 bases between. Here the CDR3 DNA reads TGTGCCAGCAGTATTACAGGGCTCACTGAAGCTTTCTTT. It translates to CASSITGLTEAFF.

This clonotype was seen at least ten times. V gene TRBV20-1 combines with J gene TRBJ2-1; D uncertain. The germline gives CDR1 DFQATT, CDR2 SNEGSKA (reference sequence). The CDR3 is 16 residues long. Trimming took 0 bases from V and 0 from J, leaving 12 bases between them. CDR3 DNA: TGCAGTGCTAGAGAATTGGGCAGAAGCTCCTACAATGAGCAGTTCTTC. Protein sequence: CSARELGRSSYNEQFF.

This clonotype was counted only a few times. The chain is built from TRBV7-8 and TRBJ1-5, with a weak D call TRBD1 (5 bases). The CDR3 runs to 15 residues. CDR1 is SGHVS and CDR2 is FQNEAQ in the germline V gene. V lost 8 bases and J 1 base, leaving 15 bases between the germline ends. The chain's CDR3 is CASSRAGPSNQPQHF. For the CDR3, the DNA is TGTGCCAGCTCCAGGGCAGGGCCGAGCAATCAGCCCCAGCATTTT.

This chain connects TRBV5-6 to TRBJ1-2; D is undetermined. The CDR3 is made up of 11 amino acids. Germline V CDR1 and CDR2: SGHDT, YYEEEE. V dropped 0 bases and J dropped 8 bases, with 5 bases sitting between them. CDR3: CASSLDQGYTF. The CDR3 coding sequence is TGTGCCAGCAGCTTGGACCAAGGCTACACCTTC.

The chain couples TRBV3-1 to TRBJ1-5; D is unclear. The CDR3 contains 16 residues. Germline lookup yields CDR1 LGHDT and CDR2 YNNKEL (reference sequence). V lost 1 base to trimming and J lost 1 base, with 11 bases between them. The CDR3 DNA reads as TGTGCCAGCAGCCAAGGACCCGTATCGAGCAATCAGCCCCAGCATTTT. Its protein is CASSQGPVSSNQPQHF.

The chain links TRBV20-1 to TRBJ1-2; 7 bases agree with TRBD1. This CDR3 comprises 13 residues. J lost 5 bases, V lost 2 bases, and 5 bases had no gene match. Germline CDR1 and CDR2: DFQATT and SNEGSKA (reference sequence). In nucleotides, the CDR3 is TGCAGTGCTAGATTGAGCAGGGGGTATGGCTACACCTTC. Translated: CSARLSRGYGYTF.

J is TRBJ2-6 and V is TRBV20-1, with no clear D. The CDR3 consists of 14 residues. The germline V gene has CDR1 DFQATT and CDR2 SNEGSKA (reference sequence). Trimming removed 6 bases at V and 0 bases at J, with 9 bases between. CDR3 loop: CSAERLSGANVLTF. The CDR3 region has the DNA TGCAGTGCGGAGAGACTCTCTGGGGCCAACGTCCTGACTTTC.

This clonotype was counted between two and nine times. The CDR3 end shows no conserved phenylalanine or tryptophan, and so a read error is likely. The DNA is left out, because the CDR3 cannot be placed on it with certainty; the CDR3 is given as TCRdb lists it. V usage is TRBV20-1 and J usage is TRBJ1-1. Germline values: CDR1 DFQATT, CDR2 SNEGSKA (reference sequence). A total of 8 residues make up the CDR3, ends included. The CDR3 sequence is CSVRRGWS.

The chain is built from TRBV2 and TRBJ2-1, with D perhaps matching TRBD2 (6 bases). The V end lost 7 bases, the J end lost 5 bases, and 15 bases lay between the germline ends. Germline loops: CDR1 SNHLY, CDR2 FYNNEI. This CDR3 region has 14 residues. CDR3 in DNA: TGTGCCAGCATGTGGAGGGGAACAAACAATGAGCAGTTCTTC. This gives the protein CASMWRGTNNEQFF.

This clonotype was seen a handful of times. The chain is built from TRBV11-2 and TRBJ1-1; a weak D match, TRBD1 (5 bases). The CDR3 runs 15 residues. Germline V gene data show CDR1 as SGHAT and CDR2 as FQNNGV. Trimming took off 1 base at V and 7 bases at J, with 16 bases between the two ends. The CDR3 sequence is CASSLAFQGGSEAFF. In nucleotides, the CDR3 is TGTGCCAGCAGCTTAGCTTTTCAGGGTGGCAGTGAAGCTTTCTTT.

This clonotype was recorded a few times. The chain links TRBV7-9 to TRBJ2-7; TRBD1 aligns across 7 bases. Germline loops: CDR1 SEHNR, CDR2 FQNEAQ (reference sequence). This CDR3 spans 15 amino acids. With 4 bases clipped from V and 5 bases from J, the junction kept 11 bases outside the gene matches. This CDR3 reads CASSSVETGYNEQYF. CDR3 DNA sequence: TGTGCCAGCAGCTCCGTTGAGACAGGGTACAACGAGCAGTACTTC.

V is TRBV24-1 and J is TRBJ2-7, with 10 nucleotides matching TRBD1. The CDR3 runs 15 residues. The V segment lost 4 bases and the J segment 3 bases; nucleotides outside the gene matches: 5. CDR1 and CDR2 from the germline V gene are KGHDR and SFDVKD. CDR3 sequence reads: CATSDRDRGVYEQYF. CDR3 nucleotides: TGTGCCACCAGTGACCGGGACAGGGGTGTCTACGAGCAGTACTTC.

This clonotype came up a few times. This chain connects TRBV12-3 or TRBV12-4 to TRBJ2-1, with 8 positions matching TRBD2. V trimming: 5 bases; J trimming: 7 bases; junction bases outside the gene matches: 10. The CDR3 is 15 amino acids. CDR3 protein: CASSPPGGLRNEQFF. The CDR3 DNA reads TGTGCCAGCAGTCCCCCGGGGGGGCTTAGGAATGAGCAGTTCTTC.

The V call is TRBV29-1, the J call TRBJ1-1; 10 bases agree with TRBD1. Looked up from germline, CDR1 is SQVTM and CDR2 is ANQGSEA. V dropped 6 bases and J dropped 8; count of bases not matched to a gene: 3. This CDR3 is built from 11 residues. CDR3: CSVRDRGEAFF. DNA for the CDR3: TGCAGCGTGAGGGACAGGGGAGAAGCTTTCTTT.

V usage is TRBV30 and J usage is TRBJ1-2; D is uncertain. The germline V gene has CDR1 GTSNPN and CDR2 SVGIG (reference sequence). Deletions cut 2 bases from V and 8 bases from J, with 21 bases between. The CDR3 is made up of 15 amino acids. CDR3 in DNA: TGTGCCTGGAGTTCGGGTCAAATCCCCTTGAGGGGCTACACCTTC. This codes for CAWSSGQIPLRGYTF.

This clonotype has more than one count but fewer than ten. CDR3: CASSLYFRDRVNTEAFF. The DNA of the CDR3 is TGTGCCAGCAGTTTGTATTTCCGGGACAGGGTGAACACTGAAGCTTTCTTT. V usage is TRBV27 and J usage is TRBJ1-1, with TRBD1 matching 9 bases. The CDR3 covers 17 residues. The trim removed 3 bases at V and 0 bases at J, leaving 8 bases unmatched. CDR1 and CDR2 from the germline V gene are MNHEY and SMNVEV (reference sequence).

Here the CDR3 reads CASSLPGTTSNQPQHF. In DNA, the CDR3 is TGTGCCAGCAGTTTACCCGGGACAACTAGCAATCAGCCCCAGCATTTT. The chain carries TRBV12-3 or TRBV12-4 and TRBJ1-5; the D gene is possibly TRBD1 (6 bases). Trimming removed 2 bases from V and 0 bases from J, with 11 bases in between. This CDR3 spans 16 amino acids.

This clonotype was detected only a few times. This chain uses TRBV7-9 with TRBJ1-5, with a possible D match to TRBD1 (5 bases). CDR3 length: 15 residues. CDR1 is SEHNR and CDR2 is FQNEAQ in the germline V gene (reference sequence). The V end was cut by 5 bases, the J end by 4 bases, with 15 bases between. The CDR3 nucleotides read TGTGCCAGCAGCCGTACGGGCAGGGAAAATCAGCCCCAGCATTTT. It translates to CASSRTGRENQPQHF.

Ten or more counts support this clonotype. The J gene is TRBJ1-6, the V gene TRBV7-3, with 8 bases matching TRBD1. Looked up from germline, CDR1 is SGHTA and CDR2 is FQGTGA. The CDR3 is made up of 14 amino acids. J lost 5 bases, V lost 4 bases, and 1 base had no gene match. The CDR3 coding sequence is TGTGCCAGCAGCTCAGGGGGCCATAATTCACCCCTCCACTTT. Translating gives CASSSGGHNSPLHF.

This chain links TRBV28 with TRBJ1-2; TRBD1 is a possible D gene (6 bases). The germline CDR1 and CDR2 sequences are MDHEN and SYDVKM. The length of the CDR3 is 15 residues. Trimming shortened V by 6 bases and J by 8 bases, and 22 bases separated the two germline ends. The CDR3 DNA is TGTGCCAGCAGCACAAACAGGGAAGGGCTGGAAGGCTACACCTTC. This translates into CASSTNREGLEGYTF.

The sample holds a few counts of this clonotype. This chain uses TRBV7-2 with TRBJ1-1, with unresolved D. Trimming left V 1 base short and J 1 base short, with 10 bases between. Germline CDR1 and CDR2: SGHTA and FQGNSA. The CDR3 totals 15 residues. The CDR3 DNA is TGTGCCAGCAGCTTAGAGGCAGTCAAGAACACTGAAGCTTTCTTT. Protein: CASSLEAVKNTEAFF. Filled out from reference TRBV7-2 and TRBJ1-1, the complete variable domain reads GAGVSQSPSNKVTEKGKDVELRCDPISGHTALYWYRQSLGQGLEFLIYFQGNSAPDKSGLPSDRFSAERTGGSVSTLTIQRTQQEDSAVYLCASSLEAVKNTEAFFGQGTRLTVV.